These T cell receptor beta chains were read from a single sample in a study of CD8+CD57+ T cells in acquired aplastic anemia. Each CDR3 protein gets one entry after TCRdb re-called the reads with MiXCR. The sample yields 250,000 to 300,000 distinct CDR3 sequences, 56% seen once. Sequencing was done on a sample of sorted CD4+, CD8+, or CD8+CD57+ T cells (not recorded which) from PBMCs. The source is a human donor with severe aplastic anemia or a healthy control (not recorded which). The CDR3 runs from the conserved cysteine through the conserved F or W. D genes are given only for firm matches. Where a row states a size, it is once, few, many or the class of an expanded clone; other rows omit it.

many	TRBV6-1	.	TRBJ2-5	CASGGAYQETQYF	TGTGCCAGCGGGGGGGCATATCAAGAGACCCAGTACTTC
.	TRBV2	.	TRBJ1-2	CASKNPTGIRGYTF	TGTGCCAGCAAAAACCCCACAGGGATTCGTGGCTACACCTTC
few	TRBV19	.	TRBJ1-5	CASSRGAGGNQPQHF	TGTGCCAGTAGTAGGGGGGCGGGGGGCAATCAGCCCCAGCATTTT
.	TRBV7-4	.	TRBJ1-3	CASSVSAFGNTIYF	TGTGCCAGCAGCGTATCGGCCTTTGGAAACACCATATATTTT
many	TRBV12-3/TRBV12-4	.	TRBJ2-3	CASSLMQGTTDTQYF	TGTGCCAGCAGTTTAATGCAGGGGACCACAGATACGCAGTATTTT
.	TRBV20-1	.	TRBJ2-5	CSATEGETQYF	TGCAGTGCTACCGAGGGGGAGACCCAGTACTTC
many	TRBV5-1	.	TRBJ2-2	CASSPIGTGELFF	TGCGCCAGCTCACCTATAGGGACCGGGGAGCTGTTTTTT
few	TRBV12-3/TRBV12-4	TRBD2	TRBJ2-1	CASSTLAGSSYNEQFF	TGTGCCAGCAGTACTTTAGCGGGGTCCTCCTACAATGAGCAGTTCTTC
many	TRBV18	.	TRBJ1-1	CASSPLGLAEAFF	TGTGCCAGCTCACCACTAGGGCTGGCTGAAGCTTTCTTT
.	TRBV10-1	TRBD1	TRBJ1-1	CASSEAGGTEAFF	TGCGCCAGCAGTGAGGCAGGGGGAACTGAAGCTTTCTTT
few	TRBV20-1	TRBD2	TRBJ2-1	CSALAGGRNNEQFF	TGCAGTGCGTTAGCGGGGGGCCGAAACAATGAGCAGTTCTTC
many	TRBV19	.	TRBJ1-1	CASSISPGAKNTEAFF	TGTGCCAGTAGTATTAGCCCAGGGGCGAAGAACACTGAAGCTTTCTTT
.	TRBV15	.	TRBJ2-2	CATTSRVPNTGELFF	TGTGCCACCACCTCCAGGGTCCCGAACACCGGGGAGCTGTTTTTT
.	TRBV18	.	TRBJ1-5	CASWDGNQPQHF	TGTGCCAGCTGGGATGGAAATCAGCCCCAGCATTTT
.	TRBV12-3/TRBV12-4	TRBD1	TRBJ1-3	CASSVGDSGYSGNTIYF	TGTGCCAGCAGCGTTGGGGACAGCGGATACTCTGGAAACACCATATATTTT
many	TRBV12-3/TRBV12-4	.	TRBJ1-4	CASRKARVSNEKLFF	TGTGCCAGCAGGAAAGCCAGGGTTTCTAATGAAAAACTGTTTTTT
.	TRBV20-1	TRBD1	TRBJ1-2	CSAIDRGRGYTF	TGCAGTGCTATTGACAGGGGGCGAGGCTACACCTTC
.	TRBV29-1	TRBD1	TRBJ2-3	CSAGQETDTQYF	TGCAGCGCGGGACAGGAGACAGATACGCAGTATTTT
many	TRBV3-1	.	TRBJ1-2	CASSQSGNGGYTF	TGTGCCAGCAGCCAGTCGGGGAATGGGGGCTACACCTTC
.	TRBV20-1	.	TRBJ1-5	CSAGGTSNQPQHF	TGCAGTGCTGGAGGGACGAGCAATCAGCCCCAGCATTTT
.	TRBV5-1	TRBD1	TRBJ1-1	CASSYQPCGQGGGYTEAYF	TGCGCCAGCAGCTACCAGCCCTGCGGACAGGGGGGTGGGTACACTGAAGCTTACTTT
many	TRBV4-2	TRBD1	TRBJ2-1	CASSWTPGGNEQFF	TGTGCCAGCAGCTGGACCCCAGGGGGAAATGAGCAGTTCTTC
many	TRBV7-2	.	TRBJ1-1	CASSLDWAIGVAFF	TGTGCCAGCAGCTTGGATTGGGCAATAGGGGTAGCTTTCTTT
once	TRBV7-2	.	TRBJ2-5	CASSFYICSAPASTSGTSGTQYF	.
many	TRBV24-1	.	TRBJ2-2	CATSDPALNGELFF	TGTGCCACCAGTGATCCGGCCCTAAACGGGGAGCTGTTTTTT
few	TRBV7-8	.	TRBJ2-1	CASSLSGYEQFF	TGTGCCAGCAGCTTATCAGGCTATGAGCAGTTCTTC
.	TRBV6-5	.	TRBJ1-4	CASSPFFNEKLFF	TGTGCCAGCAGCCCTTTCTTTAATGAAAAACTGTTTTTT
.	TRBV25-1	.	TRBJ1-1	CASSDGRRGYEAEAFF	TGTGCCAGCAGTGACGGTCGGAGAGGGTACGAAGCTGAAGCTTTCTTT
.	TRBV29-1	TRBD1	TRBJ2-5	CSVEPDRGKQETQYF	TGCAGCGTTGAACCCGACAGGGGGAAGCAAGAGACCCAGTACTTC
few	TRBV19	TRBD1	TRBJ2-2	CASSFRGLSTGELFF	TGTGCCAGTAGTTTCAGGGGGCTCTCCACCGGGGAGCTGTTTTTT
.	TRBV10-3	.	TRBJ2-3	CAISESQGMAHF	TGTGCCATCAGTGAGTCTCAGGGAATGGCGCATTTT
few	TRBV5-1	TRBD1	TRBJ2-7	CASSHGTGDEQYF	TGCGCCAGCAGCCATGGGACAGGGGACGAGCAGTACTTC
many	TRBV30	.	TRBJ1-2	CAWSTGGRDGYTF	TGTGCCTGGAGTACCGGGGGGCGGGATGGCTACACCTTC
few	TRBV15	.	TRBJ2-7	CATSRDGNYEQYF	TGTGCCACTAGCAGAGACGGGAACTACGAGCAGTACTTC
.	TRBV25-1	.	TRBJ1-1	CASSERPNTEAFF	TGTGCCAGCAGTGAACGTCCGAACACTGAAGCTTTCTTT
.	TRBV7-2	.	TRBJ1-2	CASSLAVTRANYGYTF	TGTGCCAGCAGCTTAGCGGTGACACGAGCTAACTATGGCTACACCTTC
few	TRBV6-5	.	TRBJ2-7	CASSYLSGLGGYEQYF	TGTGCCAGCAGTTACTTGTCGGGACTGGGTGGTTACGAGCAGTACTTC
once	TRBV2	.	TRBJ1-1	CVEGGAEAFF	TGTGTTGAGGGCGGGGCTGAAGCTTTCTTT
.	TRBV10-3	.	TRBJ1-1	CAIRQGDTEAFF	TGTGCCATCAGACAGGGAGACACTGAAGCTTTCTTT
.	TRBV20-1	.	TRBJ2-3	CSAQEGADTQYF	TGCAGTGCTCAGGAGGGCGCAGATACGCAGTATTTT
many	TRBV7-8	.	TRBJ2-2	CASSLEGGRGTGELFF	TGTGCCAGCAGCTTAGAGGGGGGCCGGGGCACCGGGGAGCTGTTTTTT
.	TRBV20-1	TRBD2	TRBJ2-2	CSALAGGNTGELFF	TGCAGTGCTTTAGCGGGGGGCAACACCGGGGAGCTGTTTTTT
many	TRBV5-6	.	TRBJ2-1	CASSSGTATNEQFF	TGTGCCAGCAGCTCCGGGACCGCGACCAATGAGCAGTTCTTC
.	TRBV2	.	TRBJ2-7	CASSEVVRGEQYF	TGTGCCAGCAGTGAAGTCGTGAGGGGCGAGCAGTACTTC
many	TRBV7-3	.	TRBJ1-3	CASSLASGNTIYF	TGTGCCAGCAGCTTAGCCTCTGGAAACACCATATATTTT